The 26 T cell receptor beta chains below all came from one sample that was sequenced in a study of blood T cell repertoires in COVID-19. Clones were sequenced by immunoSEQ multiplex PCR, and TCRdb holds only the in-frame ones, with some missing. The profile shows 200,000 to 250,000 clones, about 91% of them singletons. The sample taken for sequencing was PBMCs or T cells enriched from blood (not recorded which). The source of these receptors is a woman in her twenties or thirties with acute COVID-19.

This clone was seen more than once but under ten times. CDR3 protein: CASRLRGTNTGELFF. For the CDR3, the DNA is TGTGCCAGCAGGCTCAGGGGAACAAACACCGGGGAGCTGTTTTTT. V gene TRBV27 combines with J gene TRBJ2-2, with D possibly being TRBD1 (6 bases). Germline V CDR1 and CDR2: MNHEY, SMNVEV (reference sequence). The CDR3 extends over 15 amino acids. The germline V and J ends were trimmed by 6 bases and 2 bases, with 13 bases remaining between them.

The rearrangement uses TRBV6-4 and TRBJ1-5, with a weak D call TRBD1 (5 bases). There are 15 residues in the CDR3. Germline V gives CDR1 MRHNA, CDR2 SNTAGT. Trimming cost V 7 bases and J 15 bases, with 28 bases left between them. The CDR3 is CASTDRKGPPDQRHF. CDR3 DNA: TGTGCCAGCACCGACCGTAAGGGGCCGCCAGACCAACGGCATTTT.

This clone appeared a few times. V usage is TRBV27 and J usage is TRBJ1-6; D is uncertain. The V end lost 5 bases, the J end lost 7 bases, and 15 bases lay between the germline ends. This CDR3 has 15 amino acids. Per the germline V gene, CDR1 is MNHEY and CDR2 is SMNVEV (reference sequence). The CDR3 sequence is CASSRPGSINSPLHF. The CDR3 DNA reads TGTGCCAGCAGTCGCCCAGGTTCCATCAATTCACCCCTCCACTTT.

The chain has TRBV5-6 and TRBJ1-2, with a weak D call TRBD1 (6 bases). The CDR3 has 14 residues. Germline V gives CDR1 SGHDT, CDR2 YYEEEE. The V end was cut by 4 bases, the J end by 2 bases, with 12 bases between. CDR3 in DNA: TGTGCCAGCAGCCGAAAAACAGGGAACTATGGCTACACCTTC. The encoded protein is CASSRKTGNYGYTF.

This rearrangement joins TRBV18 to TRBJ1-3; D remains unclear. Trimming removed 0 bases from V and 0 bases from J, with 9 bases in between. There are 16 residues in the CDR3. Germline V gives CDR1 KGHSH, CDR2 LQKENI. In DNA form, the CDR3 reads TGTGCCAGCTCACCACCGCAGTCCCTCTCTGGAAACACCATATATTTT. Encoded protein: CASSPPQSLSGNTIYF.

V and J are TRBV4-3 and TRBJ2-1, with TRBD2 identical over 11 bases. Unmatched junction bases numbered 7, after V lost 1 base and J lost 8 bases. This CDR3 is built from 16 residues. CDR1 and CDR2 from the germline V gene are LGHNA and YSLEER. This CDR3 reads CASSQAYSGGADEQFF. CDR3 DNA sequence: TGCGCCAGCAGCCAAGCCTATAGCGGGGGGGCTGATGAGCAGTTCTTC.

The chain uses TRBV6-5 and TRBJ2-7; TRBD1 might be the D (5 bases). The CDR3 has 14 amino acids. Trimming stripped 6 bases from V and 2 bases from J, with 14 bases between. Germline-derived CDR1 and CDR2 are MNHEY and SVGAGI. The DNA for the CDR3 is TGTGCCAGCAGACCCGGAAGGGGCCCCTACGAGCAGTACTTC. The encoded protein is CASRPGRGPYEQYF.

V and J are TRBV4-1 and TRBJ2-3; D gene ambiguous. Germline V CDR1 and CDR2: MGHRA, YSYEKL. The CDR3 loop spans 13 amino acids. Between the trimmed V and J ends, which lost 2 bases and 2 bases, there was a span of 5 bases. The CDR3 coding sequence is TGCGCCAGCAGCCAACGGTCCACAGATACGCAGTATTTT. It specifies CASSQRSTDTQYF.

The V gene is TRBV5-1, the J gene TRBJ1-4; a possible D gene is TRBD1 (5 bases). Germline CDR1 is SGHRS and CDR2 is YFSETQ. The CDR3 is 14 residues long. V was trimmed by 4 bases and J by 6 bases, leaving 13 bases between them. CDR3 DNA: TGCGCCAGCAGCCCCGGGGGTCGGGATGAAAAACTGTTTTTT. Translated: CASSPGGRDEKLFF. The full variable domain, completed using reference TRBV5-1 and TRBJ1-4, is KAGVTQTPRYLIKTRGQQVTLSCSPISGHRSVSWYQQTPGQGLQFLFEYFSETQRNKGNFPGRFSGRQFSNSRSEMNVSTLELGDSALYLCASSPGGRDEKLFFGSGTQLSVL.

The chain is built from TRBV14 and TRBJ1-1; D is unresolved. Germline CDR1 is SGHDN and CDR2 is FVKESK. Deletions cut 5 bases from V and 3 bases from J, with 13 bases between. This CDR3 is built from 14 residues. The CDR3 loop is CASSSPGTDTEAFF. The DNA for the CDR3 is TGTGCCAGCAGCTCTCCGGGAACCGACACTGAAGCTTTCTTT.

The J gene is TRBJ1-1, the V gene TRBV5-1; D is perhaps TRBD1 (5 bases). CDR1 is SGHRS, CDR2 YFSETQ, per germline. Trimming took off 0 bases at V and 1 base at J, with 10 bases between the two ends. CDR3 length: 15 amino acids. CDR3 amino acids: CASSLGRTTNTEAFF. DNA for the CDR3: TGCGCCAGCAGCTTGGGGCGGACAACGAACACTGAAGCTTTCTTT.

The chain uses TRBV7-9 and TRBJ2-1, with 8 positions matching TRBD1. CDR1 is SEHNR and CDR2 is FQNEAQ in the germline V gene (reference sequence). The trim removed 10 bases at V and 6 bases at J, leaving 11 bases unmatched. The CDR3 consists of 14 residues. The CDR3 DNA sequence: TGTGCCACCTTGGGGCAGGGGGCAAGCAATGAGCAGTTCTTC. Translation gives CATLGQGASNEQFF.

V gene TRBV7-8 combines with J gene TRBJ2-5; 7 bases line up with TRBD2. J was trimmed by 3 bases and V by 5 bases; bases with no gene match: 6. The length of the CDR3 is 14 residues. Germline CDR1 reads SGHVS; CDR2 reads FQNEAQ. The CDR3 sequence is CASSQYGTKETQYF. The CDR3 nucleotides are TGTGCCAGCAGCCAGTACGGGACTAAAGAGACCCAGTACTTC. Complete variable domain (other parts from reference TRBV7-8 and TRBJ2-5): GAGVSQSPRYKVAKRGQDVALRCDPISGHVSLFWYQQALGQGPEFLTYFQNEAQLDKSGLPSDRFFAERPEGSVSTLKIQRTQQEDSAVYLCASSQYGTKETQYFGPGTRLLVL.

This rearrangement joins TRBV12-3 or TRBV12-4 to TRBJ1-2; D is undetermined. This CDR3 contains 12 residues. Trimming took off 2 bases at V and 8 bases at J, with 9 bases between the two ends. CDR3 nucleotide sequence: TGTGCCAGCAGTTTATTCCTTGAGGGCTACACCTTC. It translates to CASSLFLEGYTF.

The genes are TRBV6-2 or TRBV6-3 and TRBJ1-5; D is possibly TRBD1 (6 bases). V was pared by 2 bases and J by 6 bases, with 14 bases between. This CDR3 has 15 amino acids. Germline-derived CDR1 and CDR2 are MNHEY and SVGEGT. The CDR3 DNA reads TGTGCCAGCAGTTACGGGGGCGGCGTGGGTCAGCCCCAGCATTTT. This encodes CASSYGGGVGQPQHF.

In this sample, this clone turned up a few times. The chain uses TRBV6-6 and TRBJ2-5; D is undetermined. Germline CDR1 MNHNY, CDR2 SVGAGI (reference sequence). Trimming left V 5 bases short and J 7 bases short, with 23 bases between. This CDR3 spans 16 amino acids. The DNA for the CDR3 is TGTGCCAGCAGTCCTGCCGCCCTCCGGAGCCCGGGGACCCAGTACTTC. Translating it yields CASSPAALRSPGTQYF.

The CDR3 coding sequence is TGTGCCAGCAGTTCTGATGCGGGAACCTACAATGAGCAGTTCTTC. It encodes CASSSDAGTYNEQFF. V is TRBV5-8 and J is TRBJ2-1, with D possibly matching TRBD2 (6 bases). Germline CDR1 and CDR2: SGHTS and YDEGEE. Trimming shortened V by 5 bases and J by 2 bases, and 14 bases separated the two germline ends. CDR3 length equals 15 residues.

The rearrangement links TRBV27 to TRBJ1-1, with 7 bases identical to TRBD1. CDR1 is MNHEY and CDR2 is SMNVEV in the germline V gene (reference sequence). With V trimmed by 1 base and J by 1 base, 6 bases remained unmatched. The CDR3 consists of 16 residues. DNA of the CDR3: TGTGCCAGCAGTTTATTCACGGGACAGACGAACACTGAAGCTTTCTTT. Amino acid sequence: CASSLFTGQTNTEAFF.

This rearrangement joins TRBV28 to TRBJ2-7; D is unclear. Germline V gene lookup returns CDR1 MDHEN and CDR2 SYDVKM. The CDR3 spans 12 residues. V was pared by 5 bases and J by 5 bases, with 10 bases between. CDR3 DNA sequence: TGTGCCAGCAGTCCGTTTCGGGACGAGCAGTACTTC. Translating it yields CASSPFRDEQYF.

The genes are TRBV7-2 and TRBJ2-5, with 7 bases lining up with TRBD1. CDR1 SGHTA and CDR2 FQGNSA come from the germline V gene. The CDR3 spans 14 residues. The J segment lost 5 bases and the V segment lost 5 bases, leaving 8 bases of the junction unmatched. The CDR3 loop reads CASSPRQGWETQYF. In nucleotides, the CDR3 is TGTGCCAGCAGCCCCCGACAGGGATGGGAGACCCAGTACTTC.

The sample holds one count of this clone. The chain is built from TRBV5-1 and TRBJ2-3; D perhaps matches TRBD2 (7 bases). V lost 4 bases and J lost 1, with 13 bases in between. This CDR3 has 15 amino acids. Germline CDR1 and CDR2: SGHRS and YFSETQ. DNA of the CDR3: TGCGCCAGCAGCAGGGGGGGGCCGGGCACAGATACGCAGTATTTT. Translation gives CASSRGGPGTDTQYF.

This chain uses TRBV6-2 or TRBV6-3 with TRBJ1-2; the match to TRBD1 covers 9 bases. The CDR3 loop spans 14 amino acids. The trim removed 5 bases at V and 10 bases at J, leaving 11 bases unmatched. Germline V lookup: CDR1 MNHEY, CDR2 SVGEGT. CDR3 loop: CASSKLWTGADYTF. The CDR3 DNA is TGTGCCAGCAGTAAACTATGGACAGGGGCCGACTACACCTTC.

In its sample, this clone was seen a few times. The chain recombines TRBV12-5 with TRBJ2-7, with D perhaps matching TRBD1 (5 bases). The germline V gene has CDR1 LGHNT and CDR2 FRNRAP. This CDR3 comprises 14 residues. The germline V and J ends were trimmed by 0 bases and 1 base, with 7 bases remaining between them. CDR3 DNA: TGTGCTAGTGGTTTGGTGACAGCATCCTACGAGCAGTACTTC. Translating it yields CASGLVTASYEQYF. Together with reference TRBV12-5 and TRBJ2-7, the CDR3 gives the full variable domain: DARVTQTPRHKVTEMGQEVTMRCQPILGHNTVFWYRQTMMQGLELLAYFRNRAPLDDSGMPKDRFSAEMPDATLATLKIQPSEPRDSAVYFCASGLVTASYEQYFGPGTRLTVT.

This chain connects TRBV7-9 to TRBJ1-3, with 10 bases lining up with TRBD1. Trimming removed 1 base from V and 4 bases from J; junction bases left unmatched: 7. The CDR3 length is 17 residues. From germline, CDR1 is SEHNR and CDR2 FQNEAQ (reference sequence). The CDR3 DNA is TGTGCCAGCAGCTTAGGTCTCGGGACAGGGGCCGGAAACACCATATATTTT. Amino acids: CASSLGLGTGAGNTIYF.

V gene TRBV5-1 combines with J gene TRBJ1-1; D remains unclear. V was clipped by 1 base and J by 4 bases, with 8 bases between them. Germline V gene data show CDR1 as SGHRS and CDR2 as YFSETQ. The CDR3 totals 13 residues. The CDR3 loop reads CASSLPSGTEAFF. The CDR3 region has the DNA TGCGCCAGCAGCTTGCCTTCAGGCACTGAAGCTTTCTTT.

DNA of the CDR3: TGTGCCGGCCAGGGGTCTAACTCCTACGAGCAGTACTTC. Amino acids: CAGQGSNSYEQYF. The rearrangement uses TRBV11-2 and TRBJ2-7, with a tentative D call TRBD1 (6 bases). The CDR3 covers 13 residues. Germline V gene sequence: CDR1 SGHAT, CDR2 FQNNGV. The V gene lost 11 bases and the J gene lost 0 bases, with 14 bases spanning the gap.